This TCR beta chain derives from a study of CD8+CD57+ T cells in acquired aplastic anemia. On the study more broadly: Recorded DNA amounts for sorted CD4+ and CD8+ cells had an average of 3.2 ug. General observations from the study: The study found no significant CD8+ Simpson's diversity difference between patients and controls. Comparison of patients with controls identified about 27 shared CD8+ CDR3 sequences.

Concerning this clonotype itself: Its antigen is undetermined.

In patients chosen for sequencing, flow cytometry had shown CD8+CD57+ cell expansion. TCR beta VDJ and CDR3 profiling used genomic DNA as template. TCRdb recomputed calls from the reads with MiXCR, one row per CDR3 protein. Of approximately 190,000 distinct CDR3 sequences detected, around half appear once; the ten largest clones hold over 7.5%. This CDR3 region has 16 residues. CDR1 is ENHRY, CDR2 SYGVKD, per germline. V gave up 2 bases and J gave up 5 bases; unmatched junction bases: 4. The clonotype comes from a human donor with aplastic anemia. The sequencing sample was made of sorted CD4+, CD8+, or CD8+CD57+ T cells (not recorded which) from PBMCs. This chain uses TRBV10-3 with TRBJ2-3; 13 nucleotides match TRBD2. The CDR3 protein is CAISETSGGVGDTQYF. The CDR3 coding sequence is TGTGCCATCAGTGAGACTAGCGGGGGGGTGGGAGATACGCAGTATTTT.